A selection of T cell receptor beta chains follows, all from one sample in a study of immunodeficiency. Profiling relied on immunoSEQ multiplex PCR, and the TCRdb table lists in-frame clones only, not all of them. The sample holds 2,300 or so clones, over 75% seen once. Sequenced sample: CD4+ T cells from blood. These receptors were obtained from a girl aged 5 to 17 with POLD1 deficiency. CDR3s include the opening cysteine and the closing phenylalanine or tryptophan. Fields, in order: J gene, D gene, V gene, clone size, CDR3 DNA, CDR3 protein. D genes are given only for firm matches. Rows give clone size only sometimes, using once, few, many, or a class for an expanded clone.

J gene: TRBJ2-1; D gene: TRBD2; V gene: TRBV3-1/TRBV3-2; clone size: NA; CDR3 DNA: TGTGCCAGCAGCCAAGATCCTAGCGGGAAGCAGTTCTTC; CDR3 protein: CASSQDPSGKQFF
J gene: TRBJ1-5; D gene: TRBD1; V gene: TRBV20-1; clone size: NA; CDR3 DNA: TGCAGTGCTAGTGGGACAGGGATAGGTGGAAATCAGCCCCAGCATTTT; CDR3 protein: CSASGTGIGGNQPQHF
J gene: TRBJ2-1; D gene: NA; V gene: TRBV19; clone size: NA; CDR3 DNA: TGTGCCAGTAGTAGCTTCCAACAGGAGACTTCCTACAATGAGCAGTTCTTC; CDR3 protein: CASSSFQQETSYNEQFF
J gene: TRBJ2-2; D gene: NA; V gene: TRBV5-4; clone size: NA; CDR3 DNA: TGTGCCAGCAGCTTCGGGGGTAGGGGCACCGGGGAGCTGTTTTTT; CDR3 protein: CASSFGGRGTGELFF
J gene: TRBJ1-3; D gene: TRBD1; V gene: TRBV7-8; clone size: NA; CDR3 DNA: TGTGCCAGCAGCTGGGGACAGGGGGCTTCTGGAAACACCATATATTTT; CDR3 protein: CASSWGQGASGNTIYF
J gene: TRBJ2-7; D gene: NA; V gene: TRBV6-5; clone size: NA; CDR3 DNA: TGTGCCAGCAGAACCGGTTTGGGGAGGAACGAGCAGTACTTC; CDR3 protein: CASRTGLGRNEQYF
J gene: TRBJ2-1; D gene: NA; V gene: TRBV3-1/TRBV3-2; clone size: NA; CDR3 DNA: TGTGCCAGCAGCCCGACCCTTTACAATGAGCAGTTCTTC; CDR3 protein: CASSPTLYNEQFF
J gene: TRBJ2-7; D gene: NA; V gene: TRBV4-2; clone size: NA; CDR3 DNA: TGTGCCAGCAGCCAAGAAGTCCTTTCCTACGAGCAGTACTTC; CDR3 protein: CASSQEVLSYEQYF
J gene: TRBJ1-1; D gene: NA; V gene: TRBV6-6; clone size: NA; CDR3 DNA: TGTGCCAGCAGTTACCGTGACAACTTGAACACTGAAGCTTTCTTT; CDR3 protein: CASSYRDNLNTEAFF
J gene: TRBJ2-3; D gene: NA; V gene: TRBV4-3; clone size: NA; CDR3 DNA: TGCGCCAGCAGCCAAGGCGGGATCAGCGATACGCAGTATTTT; CDR3 protein: CASSQGGISDTQYF
J gene: TRBJ2-3; D gene: TRBD1; V gene: TRBV6-5; clone size: few; CDR3 DNA: TGTGCCAGCGGGACAGGGGCGGATACAGATACGCAGTATTTT; CDR3 protein: CASGTGADTDTQYF
J gene: TRBJ1-1; D gene: NA; V gene: TRBV3-1/TRBV3-2; clone size: NA; CDR3 DNA: TGTGCCAGCAGTACGGACTCGAACACTGAAGCTTTCTTT; CDR3 protein: CASSTDSNTEAFF
J gene: TRBJ2-2; D gene: NA; V gene: TRBV24-1; clone size: NA; CDR3 DNA: TGTGCCACCAGTGACCCGGGAGACAGCCTGAACACCGGGGAGCTGTTTTTT; CDR3 protein: CATSDPGDSLNTGELFF
J gene: TRBJ2-3; D gene: TRBD1; V gene: TRBV5-1; clone size: NA; CDR3 DNA: TGCGCCAGCAGCTACACCGGGACAGACAGAGATACGCAGTATTTT; CDR3 protein: CASSYTGTDRDTQYF
J gene: TRBJ2-1; D gene: NA; V gene: TRBV15; clone size: NA; CDR3 DNA: TGTGCCACCAGCAGTTCTCCCATAGCTGGCGATGAGCAGTTCTTC; CDR3 protein: CATSSSPIAGDEQFF
J gene: TRBJ1-2; D gene: NA; V gene: TRBV4-1; clone size: few; CDR3 DNA: TGCGCCAGCAGCCAAGAAGGGACATCACCAAGACATGGCTACACCTTC; CDR3 protein: CASSQEGTSPRHGYTF
J gene: TRBJ2-7; D gene: NA; V gene: TRBV21-1; clone size: NA; CDR3 DNA: TGTGCCAGGACCGGGACTAGATATTACGAGCAGTACTTC; CDR3 protein: CARTGTRYYEQYF
J gene: TRBJ1-1; D gene: NA; V gene: TRBV7-6; clone size: NA; CDR3 DNA: TGTGCCAGCAGCTTAGCGCGGGGGTCTCGAGCTTTCTTT; CDR3 protein: CASSLARGSRAFF
J gene: TRBJ1-1; D gene: NA; V gene: TRBV6-1; clone size: once; CDR3 DNA: TGTGCCAGCAGTGAAGCGGGGGGATACAGGGCTTTCTTT; CDR3 protein: CASSEAGGYRAFF
J gene: TRBJ2-1; D gene: NA; V gene: TRBV2; clone size: NA; CDR3 DNA: TGTGCCAGAGAGCACGTCAGGAACAATGAGCAGTTCTTC; CDR3 protein: CAREHVRNNEQFF
J gene: TRBJ1-1; D gene: NA; V gene: TRBV7-9; clone size: few; CDR3 DNA: TGTGCCAGCAGCTTAGGTCCGGGCAGCATGAACACTGAAGCTTTCTTT; CDR3 protein: CASSLGPGSMNTEAFF
J gene: TRBJ2-2; D gene: NA; V gene: TRBV7-2; clone size: NA; CDR3 DNA: TGTGCCAGCAGCTTAGGCTACAGGGTGCTCACCGGGGAGCTGTTTTTT; CDR3 protein: CASSLGYRVLTGELFF
J gene: TRBJ2-7; D gene: TRBD2; V gene: TRBV7-2; clone size: NA; CDR3 DNA: TGTGCCAGCAGCTTCGGGCTAGCGGGAGGGCCGCAGTACTTC; CDR3 protein: CASSFGLAGGPQYF
J gene: TRBJ1-5; D gene: NA; V gene: TRBV10-3; clone size: NA; CDR3 DNA: TGTGCCATCAGTGAGTATGCAGGATCAGGGCCCCAGCATTTT; CDR3 protein: CAISEYAGSGPQHF
J gene: TRBJ2-5; D gene: NA; V gene: TRBV3-1/TRBV3-2; clone size: once; CDR3 DNA: TGTGCCAGCAGCCAAGGCAGGGGTCAAGAGACCCAGTACTTC; CDR3 protein: CASSQGRGQETQYF
J gene: TRBJ2-2; D gene: TRBD2; V gene: TRBV6-7; clone size: NA; CDR3 DNA: TGTGCCAGCAGCTCTATCGGGACTAGCGATCACCGGGGAGCTGTTTTT; CDR3 protein: CASSSIGTSDHRGAVF
J gene: TRBJ2-1; D gene: NA; V gene: TRBV11-3; clone size: NA; CDR3 DNA: TGTGCCAGCAGCTTCCCACTGTACAATGAGCAGTTCTTC; CDR3 protein: CASSFPLYNEQFF
J gene: TRBJ2-7; D gene: NA; V gene: TRBV5-6; clone size: NA; CDR3 DNA: TGTGCCAGCAGCTTACGGCAATACGAGCAGTACTTC; CDR3 protein: CASSLRQYEQYF
J gene: TRBJ2-3; D gene: NA; V gene: TRBV5-1; clone size: NA; CDR3 DNA: TGCGCCAGCACCACTTCCGGGACCTCGCAGTATTTT; CDR3 protein: CASTTSGTSQYF
J gene: TRBJ1-1; D gene: NA; V gene: TRBV4-1; clone size: NA; CDR3 DNA: TGCGCCAGCAGCCCCTACCAGATGATGAACACTGAAGCTTTCTTT; CDR3 protein: CASSPYQMMNTEAFF
J gene: TRBJ1-6; D gene: TRBD1; V gene: TRBV7-2; clone size: NA; CDR3 DNA: TGTGCCAGCAGCTTACTCCCGGGACAGCATTCACCCCTCCACTTT; CDR3 protein: CASSLLPGQHSPLHF
J gene: TRBJ2-3; D gene: TRBD2; V gene: TRBV11-3; clone size: NA; CDR3 DNA: TGTGCCAGCAGCTCGACTACTAGCGGGAGCACAGATACGCAGTATTTT; CDR3 protein: CASSSTTSGSTDTQYF
J gene: TRBJ2-1; D gene: NA; V gene: TRBV5-6; clone size: NA; CDR3 DNA: TGTGCCAGCAGCTTGGAAAGTCGACTGCAGTTCTTC; CDR3 protein: CASSLESRLQFF
J gene: TRBJ2-1; D gene: TRBD2; V gene: TRBV28; clone size: NA; CDR3 DNA: TGTGCCAGCAGTTTCCAACCGGGACTAGCGTTATTCAATGAGCAGTTCTTC; CDR3 protein: CASSFQPGLALFNEQFF
J gene: TRBJ2-2; D gene: TRBD1; V gene: TRBV6-7; clone size: NA; CDR3 DNA: TGTGCCAGCAGTTACTCGGGGAGTACAGGGGGTACCGGGGAGCTGTTTTTT; CDR3 protein: CASSYSGSTGGTGELFF
J gene: TRBJ1-6; D gene: TRBD1; V gene: TRBV7-9; clone size: NA; CDR3 DNA: TGTGCCAGCAGCTTACGCAGCCGGGACAGTAATTCACCCCTCCACTTT; CDR3 protein: CASSLRSRDSNSPLHF
J gene: TRBJ2-4; D gene: NA; V gene: TRBV15; clone size: once; CDR3 DNA: TGTGCCACCAGCAGAGCAAACACAGGACCCAACATTCAGTACTTC; CDR3 protein: CATSRANTGPNIQYF
J gene: TRBJ2-2; D gene: TRBD2; V gene: TRBV5-1; clone size: NA; CDR3 DNA: TGCGCCAGCAGCTTAGGGGGTCCCGGGACTAGCGGGAGGAACACCGGGGAGCTGTTTTTT; CDR3 protein: CASSLGGPGTSGRNTGELFF
J gene: TRBJ1-1; D gene: NA; V gene: TRBV6-5; clone size: NA; CDR3 DNA: TGTGCCAGCAGTTTTCCAGGGATCCCTGAAGCTTTCTTT; CDR3 protein: CASSFPGIPEAFF